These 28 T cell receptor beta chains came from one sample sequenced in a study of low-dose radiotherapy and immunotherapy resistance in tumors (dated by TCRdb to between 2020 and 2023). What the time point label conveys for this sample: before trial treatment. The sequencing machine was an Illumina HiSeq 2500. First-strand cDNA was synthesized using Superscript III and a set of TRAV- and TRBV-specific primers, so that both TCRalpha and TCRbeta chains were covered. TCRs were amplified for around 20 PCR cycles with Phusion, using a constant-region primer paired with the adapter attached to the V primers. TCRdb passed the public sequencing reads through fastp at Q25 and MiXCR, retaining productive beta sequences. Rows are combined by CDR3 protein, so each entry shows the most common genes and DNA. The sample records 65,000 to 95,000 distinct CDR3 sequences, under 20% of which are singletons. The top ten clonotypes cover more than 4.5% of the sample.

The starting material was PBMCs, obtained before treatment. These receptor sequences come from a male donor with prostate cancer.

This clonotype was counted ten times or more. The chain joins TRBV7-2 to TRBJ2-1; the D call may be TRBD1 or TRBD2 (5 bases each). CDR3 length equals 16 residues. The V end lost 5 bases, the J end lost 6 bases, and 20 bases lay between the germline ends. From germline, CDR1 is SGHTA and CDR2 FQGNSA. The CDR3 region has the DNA TGTGCCAGCAGCCAGAGGGCAGGGTTGGACCTCAATGAGCAGTTCTTC. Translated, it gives CASSQRAGLDLNEQFF. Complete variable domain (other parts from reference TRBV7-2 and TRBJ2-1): GAGVSQSPSNKVTEKGKDVELRCDPISGHTALYWYRQSLGQGLEFLIYFQGNSAPDKSGLPSDRFSAERTGGSVSTLTIQRTQQEDSAVYLCASSQRAGLDLNEQFFGPGTRLTVL.

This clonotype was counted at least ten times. For the CDR3, the DNA is TGTGCCAGCGGGGTGGGCCGGGGCAATCAGCCCCAGCATTTT. Residues: CASGVGRGNQPQHF. The gene calls are TRBV7-2 and TRBJ1-5; D remains ambiguous. The CDR3 spans 14 residues. Germline values: CDR1 SGHTA, CDR2 FQGNSA. Trimming shortened V by 8 bases and J by 2 bases, and 13 bases separated the two germline ends.

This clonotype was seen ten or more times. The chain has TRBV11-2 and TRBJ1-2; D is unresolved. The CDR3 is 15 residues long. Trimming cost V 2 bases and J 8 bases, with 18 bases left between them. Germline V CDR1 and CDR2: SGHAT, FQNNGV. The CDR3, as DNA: TGTGCCAGCAGCTTAACCCCCAGCCGTCGCGCGGGCTACACCTTC. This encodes CASSLTPSRRAGYTF. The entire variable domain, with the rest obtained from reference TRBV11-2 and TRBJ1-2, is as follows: EAGVAQSPRYKIIEKRQSVAFWCNPISGHATLYWYQQILGQGPKLLIQFQNNGVVDDSQLPKDRFSAERLKGVDSTLKIQPAKLEDSAVYLCASSLTPSRRAGYTFGSGTRLTVV.

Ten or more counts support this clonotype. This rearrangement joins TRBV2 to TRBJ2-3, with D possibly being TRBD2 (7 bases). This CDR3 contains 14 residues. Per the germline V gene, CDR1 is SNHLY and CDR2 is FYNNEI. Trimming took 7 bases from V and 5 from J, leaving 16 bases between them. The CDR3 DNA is TGTGCCAGCACACTGCGGGGGCGGTTAGATACGCAGTATTTT. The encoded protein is CASTLRGRLDTQYF.

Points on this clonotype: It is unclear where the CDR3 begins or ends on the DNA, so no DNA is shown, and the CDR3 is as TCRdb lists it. CDR3 sequence: CASSEYRKTDAQIRSIF. V and J are TRBV25-1 and TRBJ2-3. Germline V gene data show CDR1 as MGHDK and CDR2 as SYGVNS. The CDR3 totals 17 residues, both ends included.

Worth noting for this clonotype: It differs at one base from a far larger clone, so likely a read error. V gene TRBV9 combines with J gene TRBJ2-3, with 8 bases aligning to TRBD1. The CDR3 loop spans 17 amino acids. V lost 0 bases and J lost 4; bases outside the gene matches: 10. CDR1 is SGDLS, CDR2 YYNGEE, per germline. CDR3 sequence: CASSVDVGGQGADTQYF. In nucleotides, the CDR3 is TGTGCCAGCAGCGTAGATGTGGGTGGACAGGGCGCAGATACGCAGTATTTT. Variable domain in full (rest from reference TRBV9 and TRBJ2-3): DSGVTQTPKHLITATGQRVTLRCSPRSGDLSVYWYQQSLDQGLQFLIQYYNGEERAKGNILERFSAQQFPDLHSELNLSSLELGDSALYFCASSVDVGGQGADTQYFGPGTRLTVL.

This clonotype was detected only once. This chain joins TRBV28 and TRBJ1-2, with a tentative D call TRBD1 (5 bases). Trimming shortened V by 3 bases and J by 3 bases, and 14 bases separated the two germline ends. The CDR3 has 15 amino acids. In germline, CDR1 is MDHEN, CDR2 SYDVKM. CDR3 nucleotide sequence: TGTGCCAGCAGTTTTCCGGGCCTGGGGGACTATGGCTACACCTTC. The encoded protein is CASSFPGLGDYGYTF.

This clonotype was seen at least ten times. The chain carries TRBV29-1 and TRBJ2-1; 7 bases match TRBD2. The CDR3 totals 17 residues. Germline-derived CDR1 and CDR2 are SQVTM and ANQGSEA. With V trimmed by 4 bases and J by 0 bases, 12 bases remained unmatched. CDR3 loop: CSVGGQAGWSSYNEQFF. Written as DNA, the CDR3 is TGCAGCGTTGGCGGGCAAGCGGGGTGGAGCTCCTACAATGAGCAGTTCTTC.

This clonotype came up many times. CDR3: CASSPTSGFFSTDTQYF. The DNA for the CDR3 is TGTGCCAGCAGCCCCACTAGCGGGTTTTTTAGCACAGATACGCAGTATTTT. This chain joins TRBV7-3 and TRBJ2-3; 9 nucleotides match TRBD2. The CDR3 has 17 residues. V was pared by 5 bases and J by 0 bases, with 9 bases of the junction left unmatched. The germline CDR1 and CDR2 sequences are SGHTA and FQGTGA.

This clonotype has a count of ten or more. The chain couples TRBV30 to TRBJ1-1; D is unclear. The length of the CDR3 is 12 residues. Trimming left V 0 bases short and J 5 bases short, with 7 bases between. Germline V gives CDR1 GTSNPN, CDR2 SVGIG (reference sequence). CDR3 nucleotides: TGTGCCTGGAGTGTGTTGAGGACTGAAGCTTTCTTT. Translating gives CAWSVLRTEAFF.

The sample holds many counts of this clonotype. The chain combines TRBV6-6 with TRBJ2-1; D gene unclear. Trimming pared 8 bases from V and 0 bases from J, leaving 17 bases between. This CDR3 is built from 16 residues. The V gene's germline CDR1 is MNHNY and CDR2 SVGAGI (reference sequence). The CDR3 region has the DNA TGTGCCAGCGGGCATGGCGCCACGCTCTCCTACAATGAGCAGTTCTTC. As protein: CASGHGATLSYNEQFF.

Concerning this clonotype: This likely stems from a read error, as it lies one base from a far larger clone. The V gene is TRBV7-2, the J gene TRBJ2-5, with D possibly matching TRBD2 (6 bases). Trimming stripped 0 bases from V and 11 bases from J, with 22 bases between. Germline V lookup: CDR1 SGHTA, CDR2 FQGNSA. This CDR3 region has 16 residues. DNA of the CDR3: TGTGCCAGCAGCTTAGCGGCTAGCGTCTCCTACAATGAGCAGTACTTC. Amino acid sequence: CASSLAASVSYNEQYF.

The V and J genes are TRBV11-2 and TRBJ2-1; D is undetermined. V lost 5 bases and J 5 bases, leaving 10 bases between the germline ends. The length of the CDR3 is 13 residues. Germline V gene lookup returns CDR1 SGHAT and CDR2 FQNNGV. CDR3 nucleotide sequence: TGTGCCAGCAGCGGCTACGGAAACAATGAGCAGTTCTTC. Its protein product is CASSGYGNNEQFF.

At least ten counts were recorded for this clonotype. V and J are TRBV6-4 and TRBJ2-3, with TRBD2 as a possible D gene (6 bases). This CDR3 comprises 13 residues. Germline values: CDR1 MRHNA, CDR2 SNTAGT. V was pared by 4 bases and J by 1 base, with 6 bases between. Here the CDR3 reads CASSAGGTDTQYF. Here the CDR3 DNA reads TGTGCCAGCAGTGCGGGAGGCACAGATACGCAGTATTTT.

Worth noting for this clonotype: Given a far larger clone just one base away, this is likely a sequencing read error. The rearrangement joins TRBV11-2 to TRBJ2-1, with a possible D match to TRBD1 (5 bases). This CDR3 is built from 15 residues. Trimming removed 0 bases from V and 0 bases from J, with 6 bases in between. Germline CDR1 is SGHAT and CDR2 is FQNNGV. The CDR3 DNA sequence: TGTGCCAGCAGCTTAGATGGGGCCTCCTACAATGAGCAGTTCTTC. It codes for CASSLDGASYNEQFF.

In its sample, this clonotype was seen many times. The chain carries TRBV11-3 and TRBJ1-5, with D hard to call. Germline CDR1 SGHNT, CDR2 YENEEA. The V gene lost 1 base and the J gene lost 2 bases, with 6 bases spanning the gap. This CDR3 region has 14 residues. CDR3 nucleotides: TGTGCCAGCAGCTTAGTATGGGGCAATCAGCCCCAGCATTTT. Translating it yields CASSLVWGNQPQHF.

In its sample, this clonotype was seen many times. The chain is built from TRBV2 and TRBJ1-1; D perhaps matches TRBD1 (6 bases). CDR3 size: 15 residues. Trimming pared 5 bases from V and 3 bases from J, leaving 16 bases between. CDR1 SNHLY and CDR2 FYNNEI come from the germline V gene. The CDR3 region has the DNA TGTGCCAGCAGTTGGGGGCGTGGGCTTTACACTGAAGCTTTCTTT. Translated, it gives CASSWGRGLYTEAFF. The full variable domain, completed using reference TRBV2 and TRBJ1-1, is EPEVTQTPSHQVTQMGQEVILRCVPISNHLYFYWYRQILGQKVEFLVSFYNNEISEKSEIFDDQFSVERPDGSNFTLKIRSTKLEDSAMYFCASSWGRGLYTEAFFGQGTRLTVV.

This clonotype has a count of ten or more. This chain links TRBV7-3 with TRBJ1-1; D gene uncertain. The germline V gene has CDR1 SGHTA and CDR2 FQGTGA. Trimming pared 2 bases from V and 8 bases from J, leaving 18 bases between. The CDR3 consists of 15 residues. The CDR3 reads CASSLDHARKGEAFF. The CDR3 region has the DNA TGTGCCAGCAGCTTAGATCACGCCCGGAAGGGAGAAGCTTTCTTT.

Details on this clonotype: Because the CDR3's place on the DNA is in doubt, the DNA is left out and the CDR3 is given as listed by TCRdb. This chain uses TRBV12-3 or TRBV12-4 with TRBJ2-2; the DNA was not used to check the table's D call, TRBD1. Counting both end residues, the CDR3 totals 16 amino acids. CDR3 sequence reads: CASSVSGGANGELFFF.

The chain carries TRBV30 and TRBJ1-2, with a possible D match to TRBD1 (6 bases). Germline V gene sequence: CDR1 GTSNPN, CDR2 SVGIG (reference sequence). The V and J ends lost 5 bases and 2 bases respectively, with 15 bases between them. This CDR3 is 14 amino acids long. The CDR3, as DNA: TGTGCCTGGTACCTTCGGGGGCGAAACTATGGCTACACCTTC. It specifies CAWYLRGRNYGYTF.

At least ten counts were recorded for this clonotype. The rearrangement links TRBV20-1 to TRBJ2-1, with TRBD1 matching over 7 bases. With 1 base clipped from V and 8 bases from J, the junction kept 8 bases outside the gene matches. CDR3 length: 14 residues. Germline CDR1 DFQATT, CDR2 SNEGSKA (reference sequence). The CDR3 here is CSARVGNRGDEQFF. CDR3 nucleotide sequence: TGCAGTGCTAGAGTAGGGAACAGGGGAGATGAGCAGTTCTTC.

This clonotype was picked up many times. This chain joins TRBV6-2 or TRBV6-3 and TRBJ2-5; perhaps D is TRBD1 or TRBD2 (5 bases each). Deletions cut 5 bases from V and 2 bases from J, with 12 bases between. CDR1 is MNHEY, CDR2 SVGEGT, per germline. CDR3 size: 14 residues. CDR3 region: CASSDTGGQETQYF. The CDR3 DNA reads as TGTGCCAGCAGTGACACTGGGGGTCAAGAGACCCAGTACTTC.

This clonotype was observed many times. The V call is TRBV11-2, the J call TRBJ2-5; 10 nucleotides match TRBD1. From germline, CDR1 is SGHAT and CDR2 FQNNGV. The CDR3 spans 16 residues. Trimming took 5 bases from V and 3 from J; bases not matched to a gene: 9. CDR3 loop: CASSPSGGQGKETQYF. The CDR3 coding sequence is TGTGCCAGCAGCCCATCGGGGGGACAGGGGAAAGAGACCCAGTACTTC.

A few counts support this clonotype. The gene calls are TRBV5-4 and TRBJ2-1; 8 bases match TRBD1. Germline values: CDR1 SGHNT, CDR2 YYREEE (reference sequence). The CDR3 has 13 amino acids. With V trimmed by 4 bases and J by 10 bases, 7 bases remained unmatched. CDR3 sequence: CASSTDRVYEQFF. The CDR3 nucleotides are TGTGCCAGCAGCACGGACAGGGTCTACGAGCAGTTCTTC.

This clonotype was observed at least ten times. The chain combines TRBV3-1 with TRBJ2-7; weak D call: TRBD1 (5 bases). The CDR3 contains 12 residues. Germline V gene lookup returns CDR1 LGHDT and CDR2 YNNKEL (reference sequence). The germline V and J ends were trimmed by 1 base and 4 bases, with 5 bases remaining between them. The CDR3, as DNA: TGTGCCAGCAGCCAAGGACAGTACGAGCAGTACTTC. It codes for CASSQGQYEQYF.

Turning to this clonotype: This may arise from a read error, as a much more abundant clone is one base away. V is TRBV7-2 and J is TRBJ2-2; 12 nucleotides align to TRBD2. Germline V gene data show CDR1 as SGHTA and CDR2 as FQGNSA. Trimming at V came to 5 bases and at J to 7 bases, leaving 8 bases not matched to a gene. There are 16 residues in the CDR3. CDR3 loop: CASSLRTSGVGGELFF. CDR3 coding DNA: TGTGCCAGCAGCCTAAGGACTAGCGGGGTTGGCGGGGAGCTGTTTTTT. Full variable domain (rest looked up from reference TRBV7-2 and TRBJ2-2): GAGVSQSPSNKVTEKGKDVELRCDPISGHTALYWYRQSLGQGLEFLIYFQGNSAPDKSGLPSDRFSAERTGGSVSTLTIQRTQQEDSAVYLCASSLRTSGVGGELFFGEGSRLTVL.

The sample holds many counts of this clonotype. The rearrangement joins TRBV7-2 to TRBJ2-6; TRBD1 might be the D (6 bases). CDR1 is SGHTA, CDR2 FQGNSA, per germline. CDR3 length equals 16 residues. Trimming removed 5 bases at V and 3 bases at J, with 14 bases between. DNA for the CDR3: TGTGCCAGCAGCAGGAACAGGGATCTTGGGGCCAACGTCCTGACTTTC. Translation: CASSRNRDLGANVLTF.

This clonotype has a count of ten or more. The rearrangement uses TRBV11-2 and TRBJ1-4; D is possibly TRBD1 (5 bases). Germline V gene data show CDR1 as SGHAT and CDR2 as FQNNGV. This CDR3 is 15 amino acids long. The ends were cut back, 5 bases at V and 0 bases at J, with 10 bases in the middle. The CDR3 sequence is CASSLMGATNEKLFF. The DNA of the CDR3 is TGTGCCAGCAGCCTCATGGGGGCAACTAATGAAAAACTGTTTTTT.